Presented here are 19 T cell receptor beta chains from one specimen sequenced in a study of blood T cell repertoires in COVID-19. Method: immunoSEQ multiplex PCR; TCRdb's copy keeps in-frame clones and lacks some. This table holds under 50,000 clones, approximately 83% found once. Sequencing was performed on peripheral blood. The receptor source for this set is a man aged 65 to 79 with acute or convalescent COVID-19.

The V and J genes are TRBV6-5 and TRBJ1-4, with D uncertain. CDR1 is MNHEY, CDR2 SVGAGI, per germline. The CDR3 covers 14 residues. Trimming removed 2 bases at V and 8 bases at J, with 12 bases between. CDR3 bases: TGTGCCAGCAGTTACCTACGGCAGGTAGAAAAACTGTTTTTT. Protein sequence: CASSYLRQVEKLFF.

The gene calls are TRBV5-1 and TRBJ1-1, with TRBD1 matching 7 bases. The CDR3 length is 15 residues. CDR1 and CDR2 from the germline V gene are SGHRS and YFSETQ. With V trimmed by 2 bases and J by 4 bases, 8 bases remained unmatched. The CDR3 nucleotides are TGCGCCAGCAGCTTTACCCAGGGGGTCGCCACTGAAGCTTTCTTT. Its translation is CASSFTQGVATEAFF.

The rearrangement links TRBV5-1 to TRBJ1-1, with D maybe TRBD1 (5 bases). The CDR3 consists of 14 residues. Trimming left V 0 bases short and J 5 bases short, with 11 bases between. Germline values: CDR1 SGHRS, CDR2 YFSETQ. The CDR3: CASSLGGGGTEAFF. DNA of the CDR3: TGCGCCAGCAGCTTGGGCGGGGGAGGGACTGAAGCTTTCTTT.

V usage is TRBV25-1 and J usage is TRBJ2-1, with 8 bases matching TRBD1. The CDR3 is 15 amino acids. V trimming: 4 bases; J trimming: 3 bases; junction bases outside the gene matches: 5. CDR1 is MGHDK, CDR2 SYGVNS, per germline. The CDR3: CASSVQGGNYNEQFF. The CDR3 DNA sequence: TGTGCCAGCAGTGTACAGGGGGGAAACTACAATGAGCAGTTCTTC.

This clone was counted a single time. The gene calls are TRBV19 and TRBJ1-1; 7 positions match TRBD1. The trim removed 7 bases at V and 2 bases at J, leaving 10 bases unmatched. CDR3 length equals 15 residues. CDR1 LNHDA and CDR2 SQIVND come from the germline V gene (reference sequence). CDR3: CASTPPGQLNTEAFF. The CDR3 DNA sequence: TGTGCCAGTACTCCTCCGGGACAGCTTAACACTGAAGCTTTCTTT.

CDR3 region: CASSTDSDQPQHF. The CDR3 bases are TGTGCCAGCAGTACGGACAGCGATCAGCCCCAGCATTTT. This rearrangement joins TRBV6-5 to TRBJ1-5; a weak D match, TRBD1 (6 bases). The V gene lost 5 bases and the J gene lost 5 bases, with 10 bases spanning the gap. The CDR3 totals 13 residues. Germline CDR1 reads MNHEY; CDR2 reads SVGAGI.

The chain couples TRBV13 to TRBJ2-2; the D gene is possibly TRBD2 (6 bases). This CDR3 is built from 16 residues. Trimming cost V 8 bases and J 0 bases, with 16 bases left between them. Germline CDR1 is PRHDT and CDR2 is FYEKMQ (reference sequence). DNA for the CDR3: TGTGCCAGCCTTAGGAGGGCTAGCGCGAACACCGGGGAGCTGTTTTTT. Its protein product is CASLRRASANTGELFF.

The sample holds one count of this clone. The chain combines TRBV20-1 with TRBJ2-7; TRBD1 agrees at 7 bases. The germline CDR1 and CDR2 sequences are DFQATT and SNEGSKA (reference sequence). V gave up 6 bases and J gave up 6 bases; unmatched junction bases: 5. The length of the CDR3 is 11 residues. The CDR3: CSAHDRVEQYF. As DNA, the CDR3 is TGCAGTGCCCATGACAGGGTCGAGCAGTACTTC.

V and J are TRBV15 and TRBJ1-1; D gene unclear. The V gene lost 0 bases and the J gene lost 2 bases, with 10 bases spanning the gap. The V gene's germline CDR1 is LNHNV and CDR2 YYDKDF (reference sequence). This CDR3 is built from 15 residues. Here the CDR3 reads CATSRDGRRNTEAFF. The DNA of the CDR3 is TGTGCCACCAGCAGAGATGGAAGGAGAAACACTGAAGCTTTCTTT.

The CDR3 region has the DNA TGTGCCAGCCTTACAGACTCCTACGAGCAGTACTTC. Amino acids: CASLTDSYEQYF. This chain joins TRBV2 and TRBJ2-7; no clear D. V lost 8 bases to trimming and J lost 0 bases, with 8 bases between them. Germline assignment: CDR1 SNHLY and CDR2 FYNNEI. The CDR3 runs to 12 residues.

The V and J genes are TRBV4-3 and TRBJ1-1; 11 bases match TRBD1. The CDR3 is made up of 13 amino acids. V shed 2 bases and J 10 bases; nucleotides not matched to a gene: 3. Germline V gene sequence: CDR1 LGHNA, CDR2 YSLEER. Here the CDR3 reads CASSQTGQGAAFF. CDR3 coding DNA: TGCGCCAGCAGCCAAACCGGACAGGGGGCAGCTTTCTTT.

This clone was found once. The chain recombines TRBV27 with TRBJ1-2; a possible D gene is TRBD1 (5 bases). Germline V gene data show CDR1 as MNHEY and CDR2 as SMNVEV (reference sequence). The CDR3 spans 12 residues. The ends were cut back, 7 bases at V and 4 bases at J, with 10 bases in the middle. CDR3 amino acids: CASNRRPYGYTF. In DNA, the CDR3 is TGTGCCAGCAACAGGCGGCCCTATGGCTACACCTTC.

A few counts support this clone. The chain joins TRBV6-5 to TRBJ1-2; no firm D call. The CDR3 length is 15 residues. Looked up from germline, CDR1 is MNHEY and CDR2 is SVGAGI. The ends were cut back, 4 bases at V and 0 bases at J, with 12 bases in the middle. The CDR3 DNA reads TGTGCCAGCAGTTCCCCTGCAGGTTCTAACTATGGCTACACCTTC. It translates to CASSSPAGSNYGYTF.

V and J are TRBV6-5 and TRBJ2-2, with a tentative D call TRBD2 (5 bases). The CDR3 is 13 amino acids. CDR1 and CDR2 from the germline V gene are MNHEY and SVGAGI. Trimming cost V 4 bases and J 7 bases, with 10 bases left between them. The CDR3 nucleotides read TGTGCCAGCAGTTCTACGGGATACGGGGAGCTGTTTTTT. Translation: CASSSTGYGELFF.

The J gene is TRBJ2-5, the V gene TRBV2, with TRBD2 identical over 12 bases. V gave up 8 bases and J gave up 5 bases; unmatched junction bases: 18. CDR3 size: 18 residues. The germline CDR1 and CDR2 sequences are SNHLY and FYNNEI. This CDR3 reads CASFGLAGGPSRLETQYF. In DNA form, the CDR3 reads TGTGCCAGCTTTGGGCTAGCGGGAGGGCCCTCTAGGCTGGAGACCCAGTACTTC.

The V call is TRBV5-1, the J call TRBJ1-3, with D perhaps matching TRBD1 (6 bases). The CDR3 loop spans 16 amino acids. The V and J ends lost 6 bases and 2 bases respectively, with 18 bases between them. Germline lookup yields CDR1 SGHRS and CDR2 YFSETQ. CDR3 DNA: TGCGCCAGCACCTATACCCCAGGGGCGGCTGGAAACACCATATATTTT. As protein: CASTYTPGAAGNTIYF.

The rearrangement joins TRBV29-1 to TRBJ2-1; D is possibly TRBD2 (7 bases). V lost 4 bases to trimming and J lost 0 bases, with 13 bases between them. Germline CDR1 SQVTM, CDR2 ANQGSEA. This CDR3 has 15 residues. CDR3 nucleotide sequence: TGCAGCGTTGTAGGGGGGGAATACTCCTACAATGAGCAGTTCTTC. It encodes CSVVGGEYSYNEQFF.

V gene TRBV20-1 combines with J gene TRBJ2-1, with D maybe TRBD2 (6 bases). Trimming took 3 bases from V and 0 from J, leaving 15 bases between them. Germline CDR1 is DFQATT and CDR2 is SNEGSKA (reference sequence). The CDR3 is made up of 16 amino acids. The CDR3 loop is CSASSSGTGSYNEQFF. Here the CDR3 DNA reads TGCAGTGCTAGTTCTTCTGGGACTGGCTCCTACAATGAGCAGTTCTTC.

The J gene is TRBJ1-6, the V gene TRBV27; 7 bases match TRBD1. CDR1 MNHEY and CDR2 SMNVEV come from the germline V gene (reference sequence). This CDR3 contains 16 residues. J gave up 3 bases and V 5 bases, and 7 bases lay outside the gene matches. CDR3 bases: TGTGCCAGCAGTGGAGGAGGGACAGTCTATAATTCACCCCTCCACTTT. Its protein product is CASSGGGTVYNSPLHF.